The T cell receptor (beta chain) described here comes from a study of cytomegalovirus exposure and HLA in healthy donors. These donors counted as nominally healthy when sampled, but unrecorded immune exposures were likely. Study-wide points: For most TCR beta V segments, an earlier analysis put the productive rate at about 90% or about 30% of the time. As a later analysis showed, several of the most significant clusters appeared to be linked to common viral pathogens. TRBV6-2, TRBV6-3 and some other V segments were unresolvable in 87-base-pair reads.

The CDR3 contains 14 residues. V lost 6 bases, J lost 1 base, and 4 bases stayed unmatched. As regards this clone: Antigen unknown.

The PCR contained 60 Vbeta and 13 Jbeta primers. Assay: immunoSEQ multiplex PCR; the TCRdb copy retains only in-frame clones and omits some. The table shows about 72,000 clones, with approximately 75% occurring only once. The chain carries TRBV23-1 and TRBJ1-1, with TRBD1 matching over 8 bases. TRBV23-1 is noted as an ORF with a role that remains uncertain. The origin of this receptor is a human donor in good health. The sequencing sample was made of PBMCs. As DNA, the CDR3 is TGCGCCAGCAGAAAGGGACAGGCGAACACTGAAGCTTTCTTT. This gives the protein CASRKGQANTEAFF.